One sample yielded the 22 T cell receptor beta chains listed below, sequenced in a study of T cell changes during pregnancy in multiple sclerosis. The protocol was immunoSEQ multiplex PCR, while the TCRdb copy is restricted to in-frame clones and leaves out a portion. The top ten clones hold around 1.6% of a sample with 55,000 to 75,000 clones, about 90% of them seen once. The material sequenced was peripheral blood, taken after pregnancy. Source of these receptors: a female donor with multiple sclerosis, enrolled in a pregnancy study.

The V gene is TRBV10-1, the J gene TRBJ2-2; possible D gene TRBD1, 5 bases. CDR1 WNHNN and CDR2 SYGVQD come from the germline V gene (reference sequence). This CDR3 is built from 14 residues. Trimming shortened V by 6 bases and J by 4 bases, and 12 bases separated the two germline ends. This chain's CDR3 is CASRSDISTGELFF. The CDR3 region has the DNA TGCGCCAGCAGGTCGGACATTTCCACCGGGGAGCTGTTTTTT.

The V gene is TRBV6-9, the J gene TRBJ2-3, with 9 bases aligning to TRBD2. This CDR3 is 21 amino acids long. CDR1 and CDR2 (germline): MNHGY, SVAAGI. The V segment lost 4 bases and the J segment 2 bases; nucleotides outside the gene matches: 22. CDR3 nucleotides: TGTGCCAGCAGTTGCAGTAGGACTAGCGACCATTGTAAGGATCTCACAGATACGCAGTATTTT. Translating it yields CASSCSRTSDHCKDLTDTQYF.

The chain carries TRBV4-2 and TRBJ2-3; TRBD2 agrees at 13 bases. V dropped 2 bases and J dropped 4; count of bases not matched to a gene: 12. The CDR3 length is 19 residues. Germline V lookup: CDR1 LGHNA, CDR2 YNFKEQ. Here the CDR3 reads CASSQTTSGRAGSSDTQYF. DNA for the CDR3: TGTGCCAGCAGCCAAACCACTAGCGGGAGGGCCGGGAGTTCAGATACGCAGTATTTT.

The V and J genes are TRBV7-9 and TRBJ2-7; the match to TRBD1 covers 8 bases. V dropped 4 bases and J dropped 2; count of bases not matched to a gene: 4. The CDR3 is made up of 14 amino acids. In germline, CDR1 is SEHNR, CDR2 FQNEAQ (reference sequence). The CDR3 sequence: CASSSQGAAYEQYF. Here the CDR3 DNA reads TGTGCCAGCAGCTCCCAGGGGGCGGCCTACGAGCAGTACTTC. The variable domain in full, completed from reference TRBV7-9 and TRBJ2-7, reads DTGVSQNPRHKITKRGQNVTFRCDPISEHNRLYWYRQTLGQGPEFLTYFQNEAQLEKSRLLSDRFSAERPKGSFSTLEIQRTEQGDSAMYLCASSSQGAAYEQYFGPGTRLTVT.

This sequence joins TRBV28 and TRBJ2-1; 7 bases align to TRBD2. Trimming at V came to 6 bases and at J to 7 bases, leaving 12 bases not matched to a gene. Germline V gene data show CDR1 as MDHEN and CDR2 as SYDVKM. The CDR3 sequence is 15 residues long. The DNA of the CDR3 is TGTGCCAGCAGAATAAGTCTAGCCGGGAGGAATGAGCAGTTCTTC. Translated, it gives CASRISLAGRNEQFF.

The V gene is TRBV4-1, the J gene TRBJ2-5; 7 bases fit TRBD2. V was pared by 1 base and J by 3 bases, with 5 bases of the junction left unmatched. The CDR3 sequence is 15 residues long. Germline CDR1 and CDR2: MGHRA and YSYEKL. The CDR3 DNA is TGCGCCAGCAGCCAAGGGACTAGGGGAGAAGAGACCCAGTACTTC. Translation gives CASSQGTRGEETQYF.

This clone was seen more than once but under ten times. The V call is TRBV6-6, the J call TRBJ1-5, with 11 bases lining up with TRBD1. The CDR3 has 15 residues. V lost 6 bases to trimming and J lost 3 bases; unmatched junction nucleotides: 4. Looked up from germline, CDR1 is MNHNY and CDR2 is SVGAGI (reference sequence). CDR3 sequence: CASSRTGGPNQPQHF. Here the CDR3 DNA reads TGTGCCAGCAGCAGGACAGGGGGCCCCAATCAGCCCCAGCATTTT.

The rearrangement uses TRBV5-1 and TRBJ1-3, with 9 bases matching TRBD1. Germline V gene lookup returns CDR1 SGHRS and CDR2 YFSETQ. The CDR3 extends over 17 amino acids. V was pared by 4 bases and J by 1 base, with 9 bases of the junction left unmatched. The CDR3 protein is CASSQLDRGMSGNTIYF. In DNA form, the CDR3 reads TGCGCCAGCAGCCAACTAGACAGGGGGATGTCTGGAAACACCATATATTTT.

This chain connects TRBV2 to TRBJ2-1; 11 bases line up with TRBD2. Germline CDR1 is SNHLY and CDR2 is FYNNEI. This CDR3 contains 17 residues. V was pared by 2 bases and J by 3 bases, with 6 bases of the junction left unmatched. CDR3 loop: CASSELASGRSYNEQFF. CDR3 nucleotide sequence: TGTGCCAGCAGTGAATTGGCTAGCGGGAGGAGCTACAATGAGCAGTTCTTC. The full variable domain, with the rest looked up from reference TRBV2 and TRBJ2-1, is EPEVTQTPSHQVTQMGQEVILRCVPISNHLYFYWYRQILGQKVEFLVSFYNNEISEKSEIFDDQFSVERPDGSNFTLKIRSTKLEDSAMYFCASSELASGRSYNEQFFGPGTRLTVL.

This rearrangement joins TRBV6-5 to TRBJ2-1, with 11 bases identical to TRBD2. V shed 6 bases, J shed 5 bases, and the junction held 3 bases outside the gene matches. Per germline, CDR1 MNHEY and CDR2 SVGAGI. There are 14 residues in the CDR3. The CDR3: CASSLTSGNNEQFF. DNA for the CDR3: TGTGCCAGCAGCCTGACTAGCGGGAACAATGAGCAGTTCTTC.

The rearrangement uses TRBV29-1 and TRBJ1-2, with unresolved D. The germline gives CDR1 SQVTM, CDR2 ANQGSEA. The CDR3 is made up of 12 amino acids. Trimming removed 4 bases at V and 0 bases at J, with 6 bases between. The CDR3 DNA reads TGCAGCGTTGGAGGAGCTAACTATGGCTACACCTTC. Translating it yields CSVGGANYGYTF.

The rearrangement links TRBV6-1 to TRBJ1-1; D not certain. V lost 4 bases and J 0 bases, leaving 15 bases between the germline ends. This CDR3 contains 16 residues. Germline V gene data show CDR1 as MNHNS and CDR2 as SASEGT. CDR3 DNA sequence: TGTGCCAGCAGTGGCGCGTATTTGGGCATGAACACTGAAGCTTTCTTT. It is translated as CASSGAYLGMNTEAFF.

The V call is TRBV12-5, the J call TRBJ2-3, with 8 nucleotides matching TRBD1. V shed 5 bases and J 0 bases; nucleotides not matched to a gene: 1. Germline V gene sequence: CDR1 LGHNT, CDR2 FRNRAP. The CDR3 totals 14 residues. CDR3 protein: CASGQGASTDTQYF. The CDR3, as DNA: TGTGCTAGTGGTCAGGGGGCGAGCACAGATACGCAGTATTTT.

The chain carries TRBV7-3 and TRBJ2-7; TRBD2 matches at 8 bases. Germline CDR1 reads SGHTA; CDR2 reads FQGTGA. The CDR3 spans 14 residues. V trimming: 2 bases; J trimming: 5 bases; junction bases outside the gene matches: 5. CDR3 residues: CASSLQAGADEQYF. CDR3 nucleotides: TGTGCCAGCAGCTTACAAGCGGGAGCAGACGAGCAGTACTTC.

The gene calls are TRBV28 and TRBJ1-5; TRBD1 matches 10 bases. CDR1 is MDHEN, CDR2 SYDVKM, per germline. This CDR3 is built from 16 residues. The J segment lost 3 bases and the V segment lost 1 base, leaving 3 bases of the junction unmatched. CDR3 nucleotides: TGTGCCAGCAGTTTATCGGGGACAGGGGTCAATCAGCCCCAGCATTTT. It encodes CASSLSGTGVNQPQHF.

The rearrangement links TRBV5-8 to TRBJ2-5, with a weak D call TRBD1 (5 bases). Germline V gives CDR1 SGHTS, CDR2 YDEGEE. Trimming removed 6 bases from V and 4 bases from J, with 10 bases in between. There are 12 residues in the CDR3. In DNA, the CDR3 is TGTGCCAGCACGAAGGGGCGAGAGACCCAGTACTTC. Its translation: CASTKGRETQYF.

The chain joins TRBV11-2 to TRBJ2-1; D is perhaps TRBD2 (5 bases). Germline loops: CDR1 SGHAT, CDR2 FQNNGV. This CDR3 spans 15 amino acids. Trimming removed 7 bases at V and 3 bases at J, with 16 bases between. Here the CDR3 reads CASTAGQASYNEQFF. The CDR3 nucleotides are TGTGCCAGCACCGCGGGCCAGGCTAGCTACAATGAGCAGTTCTTC.

The chain recombines TRBV5-6 with TRBJ1-3, with D possibly TRBD1 on 6 matching bases. Germline V gives CDR1 SGHDT, CDR2 YYEEEE. Trimming pared 2 bases from V and 8 bases from J, leaving 14 bases between. The CDR3 spans 14 residues. This chain's CDR3 is CASSFRDNRDTIYF. The CDR3 nucleotides are TGTGCCAGCAGCTTTCGGGACAATAGGGACACCATATATTTT.

The chain has TRBV28 and TRBJ1-2, with a tentative D call TRBD1 (5 bases). This CDR3 is built from 12 residues. Trimming pared 5 bases from V and 13 bases from J, leaving 17 bases between. Germline values: CDR1 MDHEN, CDR2 SYDVKM. CDR3: CASSPLTAQATF. The CDR3 nucleotides read TGTGCCAGCAGTCCCTTGACAGCGCAGGCCACCTTC.

The J gene is TRBJ2-1, the V gene TRBV7-2; D is possibly TRBD1 (6 bases). Germline assignment: CDR1 SGHTA and CDR2 FQGNSA. The ends were cut back, 5 bases at V and 3 bases at J, with 26 bases in the middle. The CDR3 covers 19 residues. CDR3 residues: CASSRRVGARTPYYNEQFF. DNA for the CDR3: TGTGCCAGCAGCCGACGGGTGGGGGCGCGGACCCCCTACTACAATGAGCAGTTCTTC.

The chain couples TRBV7-2 to TRBJ2-7; the match to TRBD1 covers 7 bases. The CDR3 covers 15 residues. Germline V gene data show CDR1 as SGHTA and CDR2 as FQGNSA. J lost 3 bases, V lost 5 bases, and 10 bases had no gene match. The CDR3 DNA follows: TGTGCCAGCAGCGAGGGACAGCAGTCCCTCTACGAGCAGTACTTC. Translating it yields CASSEGQQSLYEQYF.

The chain carries TRBV9 and TRBJ1-2; 8 bases align to TRBD1. CDR3 length: 14 residues. J gave up 7 bases and V 3 bases, and 8 bases lay outside the gene matches. Germline V gene lookup returns CDR1 SGDLS and CDR2 YYNGEE. CDR3 loop: CASSADRGLGGYTF. CDR3 DNA: TGTGCCAGCAGCGCCGACAGGGGCCTGGGTGGCTACACCTTC.